This T cell receptor (beta chain) was recovered during a study of blood T cell repertoires in COVID-19. About the study: Samples of COVID-19 (acute and convalescent) were obtained from the United States, Italy and Spain. T cells, B-cell-depleted T cells, or PBMCs provided the cDNA or gDNA that served as material.

How the authors handled the data: Amplifying reference gene primers gave estimates of nucleated cell counts. Clones were sequenced by immunoSEQ multiplex PCR, and TCRdb holds only the in-frame ones, with some missing. V and J calls and clone size are as listed in that table; D and trimming were resolved from the DNA. This repertoire shows about 87,000 clones, around 84% found once; its top ten account for over 4%. The source of this sequence is a man aged 40-49 years with acute or convalescent COVID-19. The sequenced sample consisted of peripheral blood.

The CDR3 nucleotides read TGTGCCTGGAGTTGGGGGGTGGCCAGCTCCTACGAGCAGTACTTC. Translating it yields CAWSWGVASSYEQYF. This chain links TRBV30 with TRBJ2-7, with D possibly being TRBD2 (6 bases). Looked up from germline, CDR1 is GTSNPN and CDR2 is SVGIG (reference sequence). The CDR3 totals 15 residues. Trimming removed 2 bases at V and 0 bases at J, with 14 bases between.